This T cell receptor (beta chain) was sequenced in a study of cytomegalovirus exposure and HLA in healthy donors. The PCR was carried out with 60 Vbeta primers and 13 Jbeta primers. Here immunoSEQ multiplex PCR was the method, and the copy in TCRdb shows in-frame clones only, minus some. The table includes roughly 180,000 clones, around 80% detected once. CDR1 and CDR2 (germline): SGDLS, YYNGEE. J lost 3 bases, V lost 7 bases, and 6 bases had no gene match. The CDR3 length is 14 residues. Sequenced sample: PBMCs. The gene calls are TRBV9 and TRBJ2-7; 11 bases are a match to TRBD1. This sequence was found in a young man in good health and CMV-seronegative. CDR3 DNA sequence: TGTGCCAGCTCCGGGACAGGGGGGTTCTACGAGCAGTACTTC. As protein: CASSGTGGFYEQYF.